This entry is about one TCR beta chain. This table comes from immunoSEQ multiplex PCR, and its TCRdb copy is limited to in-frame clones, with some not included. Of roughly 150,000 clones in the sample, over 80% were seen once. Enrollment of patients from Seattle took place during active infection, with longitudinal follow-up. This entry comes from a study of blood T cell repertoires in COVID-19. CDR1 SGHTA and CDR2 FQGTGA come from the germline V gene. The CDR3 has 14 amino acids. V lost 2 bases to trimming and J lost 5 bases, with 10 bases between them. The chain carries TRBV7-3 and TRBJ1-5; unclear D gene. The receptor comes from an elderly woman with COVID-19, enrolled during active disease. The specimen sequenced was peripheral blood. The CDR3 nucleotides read TGTGCCAGCAGCTTAGGTATCGGGTATCAGCCCCAGCATTTT. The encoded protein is CASSLGIGYQPQHF. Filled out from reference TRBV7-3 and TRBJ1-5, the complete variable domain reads GAGVSQTPSNKVTEKGKYVELRCDPISGHTALYWYRQSLGQGPEFLIYFQGTGAADDSGLPNDRFFAVRPEGSVSTLKIQRTERGDSAVYLCASSLGIGYQPQHFGDGTRLSIL.